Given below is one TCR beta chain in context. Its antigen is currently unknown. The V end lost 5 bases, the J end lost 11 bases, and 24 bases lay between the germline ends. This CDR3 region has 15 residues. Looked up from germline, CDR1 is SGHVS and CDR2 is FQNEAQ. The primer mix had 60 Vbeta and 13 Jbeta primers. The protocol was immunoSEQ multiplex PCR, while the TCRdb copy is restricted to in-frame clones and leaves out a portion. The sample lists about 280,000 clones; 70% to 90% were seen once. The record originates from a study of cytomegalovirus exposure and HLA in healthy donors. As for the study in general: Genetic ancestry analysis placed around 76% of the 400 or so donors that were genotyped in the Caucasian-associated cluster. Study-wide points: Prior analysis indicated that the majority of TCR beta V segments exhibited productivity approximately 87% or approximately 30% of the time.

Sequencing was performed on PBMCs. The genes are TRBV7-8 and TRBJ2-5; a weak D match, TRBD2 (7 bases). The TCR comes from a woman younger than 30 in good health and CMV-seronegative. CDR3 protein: CASSPVFGGPDGQYF. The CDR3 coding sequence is TGTGCCAGCAGCCCAGTCTTCGGGGGGCCTGATGGGCAGTACTTC.